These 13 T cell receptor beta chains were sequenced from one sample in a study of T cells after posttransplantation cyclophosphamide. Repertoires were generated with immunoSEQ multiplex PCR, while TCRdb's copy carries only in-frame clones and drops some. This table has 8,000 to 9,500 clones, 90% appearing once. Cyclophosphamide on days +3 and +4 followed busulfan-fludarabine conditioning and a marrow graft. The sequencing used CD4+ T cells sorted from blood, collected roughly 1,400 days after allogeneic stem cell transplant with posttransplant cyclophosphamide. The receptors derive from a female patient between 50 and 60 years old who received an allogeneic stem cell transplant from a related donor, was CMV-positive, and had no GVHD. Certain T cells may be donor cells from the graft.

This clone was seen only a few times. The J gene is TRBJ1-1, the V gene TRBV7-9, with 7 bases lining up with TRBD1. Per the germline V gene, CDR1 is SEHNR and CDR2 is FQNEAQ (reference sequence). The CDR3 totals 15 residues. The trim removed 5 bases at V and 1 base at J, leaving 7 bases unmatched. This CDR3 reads CASSHIRQGNTEAFF. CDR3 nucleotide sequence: TGTGCCAGCAGCCATATTAGACAGGGGAACACTGAAGCTTTCTTT.

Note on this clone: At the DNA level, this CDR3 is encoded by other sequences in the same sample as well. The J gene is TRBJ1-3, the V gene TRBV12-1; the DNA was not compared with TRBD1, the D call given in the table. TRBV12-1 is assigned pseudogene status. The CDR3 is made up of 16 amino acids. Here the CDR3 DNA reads TGTGCCAGCAGCTCCGAGATCGACAGCTATGGAAACACCATATATTTT. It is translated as CASSSEIDSYGNTIYF.

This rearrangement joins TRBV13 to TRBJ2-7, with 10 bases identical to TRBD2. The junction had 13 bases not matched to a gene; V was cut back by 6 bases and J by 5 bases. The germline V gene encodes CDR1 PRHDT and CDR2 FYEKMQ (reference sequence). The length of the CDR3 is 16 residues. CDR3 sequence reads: CASSSGTSEHLHEQYF. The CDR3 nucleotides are TGTGCCAGCAGTTCCGGGACTAGCGAGCATTTACACGAGCAGTACTTC.

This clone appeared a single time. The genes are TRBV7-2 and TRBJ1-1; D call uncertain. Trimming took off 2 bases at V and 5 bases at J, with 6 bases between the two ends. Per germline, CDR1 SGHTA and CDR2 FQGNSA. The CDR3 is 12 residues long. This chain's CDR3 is CASSLRETEAFF. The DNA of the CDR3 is TGTGCCAGCAGCTTAAGGGAGACTGAAGCTTTCTTT.

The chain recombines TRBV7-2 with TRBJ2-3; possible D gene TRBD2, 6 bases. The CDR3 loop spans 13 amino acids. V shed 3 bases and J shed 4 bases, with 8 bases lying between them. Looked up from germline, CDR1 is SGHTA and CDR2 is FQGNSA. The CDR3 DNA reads TGTGCCAGCAGCTTTGAGCGGGCAGATACGCAGTATTTT. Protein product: CASSFERADTQYF.

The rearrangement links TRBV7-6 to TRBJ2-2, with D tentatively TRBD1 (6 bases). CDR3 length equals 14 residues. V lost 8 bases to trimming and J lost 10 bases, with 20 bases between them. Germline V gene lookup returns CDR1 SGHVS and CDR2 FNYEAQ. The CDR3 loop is CASLPTGHFEELFF. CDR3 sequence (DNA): TGTGCCAGCCTCCCGACGGGACATTTTGAGGAGCTGTTTTTT.

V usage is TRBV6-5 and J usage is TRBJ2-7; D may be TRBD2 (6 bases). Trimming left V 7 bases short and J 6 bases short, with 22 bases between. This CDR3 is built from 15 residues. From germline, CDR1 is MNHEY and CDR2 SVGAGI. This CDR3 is CASTHGAGRRSEQYF. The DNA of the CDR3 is TGTGCCAGCACCCACGGGGCGGGAAGGCGTTCCGAGCAGTACTTC.

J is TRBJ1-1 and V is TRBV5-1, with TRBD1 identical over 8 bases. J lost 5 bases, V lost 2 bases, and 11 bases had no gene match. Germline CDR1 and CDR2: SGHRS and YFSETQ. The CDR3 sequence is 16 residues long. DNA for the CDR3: TGCGCCAGCAGCTTTCCGAGGGTTACAGGGGGGACTGAAGCTTTCTTT. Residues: CASSFPRVTGGTEAFF.

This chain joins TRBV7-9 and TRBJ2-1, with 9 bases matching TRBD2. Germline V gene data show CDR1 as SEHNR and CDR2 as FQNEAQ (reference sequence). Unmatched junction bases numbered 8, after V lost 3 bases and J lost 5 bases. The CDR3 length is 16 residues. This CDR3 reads CASSFIWTSENNEQFF. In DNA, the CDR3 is TGTGCCAGCAGCTTTATCTGGACTAGCGAGAACAATGAGCAGTTCTTC. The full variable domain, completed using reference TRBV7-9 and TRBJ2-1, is DTGVSQNPRHKITKRGQNVTFRCDPISEHNRLYWYRQTLGQGPEFLTYFQNEAQLEKSRLLSDRFSAERPKGSFSTLEIQRTEQGDSAMYLCASSFIWTSENNEQFFGPGTRLTVL.

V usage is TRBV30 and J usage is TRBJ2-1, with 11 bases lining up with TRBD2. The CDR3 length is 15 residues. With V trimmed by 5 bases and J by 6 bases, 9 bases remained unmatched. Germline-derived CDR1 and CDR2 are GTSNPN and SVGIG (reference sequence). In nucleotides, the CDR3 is TGTGCCTGGGGGGAGGGACTAGCGGTCTCCAATGAGCAGTTCTTC. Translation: CAWGEGLAVSNEQFF.

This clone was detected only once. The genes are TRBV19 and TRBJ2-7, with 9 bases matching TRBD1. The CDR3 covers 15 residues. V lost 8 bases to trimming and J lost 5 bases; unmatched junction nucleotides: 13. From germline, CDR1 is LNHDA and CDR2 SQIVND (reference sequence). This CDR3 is CASRNPGQGRDEQYF. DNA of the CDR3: TGTGCCAGTCGAAACCCGGGACAGGGACGGGACGAGCAGTACTTC.

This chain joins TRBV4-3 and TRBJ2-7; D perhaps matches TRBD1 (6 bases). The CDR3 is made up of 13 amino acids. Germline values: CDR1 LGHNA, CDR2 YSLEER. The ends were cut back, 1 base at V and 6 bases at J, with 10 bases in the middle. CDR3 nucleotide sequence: TGCGCCAGCAGCCAAGTGGGACATGCCGAGCAGTACTTC. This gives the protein CASSQVGHAEQYF.

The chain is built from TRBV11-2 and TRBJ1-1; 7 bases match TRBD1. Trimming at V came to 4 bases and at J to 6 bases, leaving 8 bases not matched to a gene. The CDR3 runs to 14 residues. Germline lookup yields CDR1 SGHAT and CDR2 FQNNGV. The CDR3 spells CASSSRTGGAEAFF. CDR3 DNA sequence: TGTGCCAGCAGCTCCCGGACAGGCGGGGCTGAAGCTTTCTTT.